The 2 T cell receptor beta chains below all came from one sample that was sequenced in a study of response to subunit inactivated influenza vaccine. MiXCR was run by TCRdb on the RT-PCR reads, yielding one entry per CDR3 protein. The sample carries roughly 540,000 distinct CDR3 sequences, around 21% recorded once. The data also belong to a second study, concerning T cells expressing NK-cell markers. That study reports: The TCR beta cDNA came from 5'RACE template switching with UMIs.

The input for sequencing was CD4+ T cells sorted from PBMCs, taken 11 to 12 days after vaccination. The receptors come from a man aged 50-59 years who received an inactivated influenza vaccine.

In this sample, this clonotype turned up many times. This rearrangement joins TRBV5-1 to TRBJ1-2, with TRBD1 matching 9 bases. The germline gives CDR1 SGHRS, CDR2 YFSETQ. V lost 4 bases and J lost 13; bases outside the gene matches: 8. This CDR3 contains 12 residues. Here the CDR3 DNA reads TGCGCCAGCAGCCAGGGGACAGGGCATTCCACCTTC. It specifies CASSQGTGHSTF.

J is TRBJ2-3 and V is TRBV7-9, with D maybe TRBD1 (5 bases). CDR1 is SEHNR and CDR2 is FQNEAQ in the germline V gene (reference sequence). The CDR3 is 15 amino acids. V was trimmed by 2 bases and J by 4 bases, leaving 13 bases between them. This chain's CDR3 is CASSLIWTTPDTQYF. For the CDR3, the DNA is TGTGCCAGCAGCTTAATTTGGACAACGCCAGATACGCAGTATTTT.